This T cell receptor beta chain was sequenced for a study of tumor and adjacent non-tumor tissue in lung cancer. Study overall: Stage I to III disease affected ten to eleven men and 5 women aged 31 to 76. On average, productive TCRbeta reads reached some 4.4 million per sample.

This clonotype was detected ten times or more. Antigen: not known. The library came from three nested PCR rounds adapted from ARM-PCR protocols. TCRdb re-called the multiplex PCR reads through MiXCR, storing one row per CDR3 protein. The data contain tens of thousands of distinct CDR3 sequences, over 60% of them singletons. V lost 8 bases and J 3 bases, leaving 10 bases between the germline ends. Germline V CDR1 and CDR2: SQVTM, ANQGSEA. The length of the CDR3 is 11 residues. Broader study findings: TCR diversity was significantly greater in tumor than normal lung tissue.

The template was RNA from unsorted bulk tissue. The normal lung tissue was taken more than 3 cm from the tumor edge. The sequence was collected from a man between 65 and 85 years old with non-small cell lung cancer. Sequencing was done on a sample of distant non-tumor lung tissue. The chain carries TRBV29-1 and TRBJ1-1; D call uncertain. Here the CDR3 reads CSFQVYTEAFF. The CDR3 bases are TGCAGCTTCCAGGTGTACACTGAAGCTTTCTTT.